The rows below give T cell receptor beta chains drawn from one sample of a study of spatial heterogeneity in lung cancer. One entry per CDR3 protein results from TCRdb running MiXCR on the 5' RACE reads. The repertoire holds 21,000 or so distinct CDR3 sequences, with 5% to 7.5% as singletons. The sample here was lung tumor tissue, taken at surgery. Receptors were obtained from a male donor with early-stage non-small cell lung cancer. Both conserved end residues are part of each CDR3. Fields, in order: clone size, D gene, J gene, V gene, CDR3 DNA, CDR3 protein. D genes are given only for firm matches. Size tells how often a clone was seen (once, few, many) or the class of an expanded clone, and some rows leave it out.

>NA|NA|TRBJ2-2|TRBV6-2/TRBV6-3
TGTGCCAGCAGTCCCCTAATTGGTTTTGGAGCATTCACCGGGGAGCTGTTTTTT
CASSPLIGFGAFTGELFF
>NA|NA|TRBJ1-5|TRBV12-3/TRBV12-4
TGTGCCAGCAGTTTAAAAGGGCAAAGCGGTCAGCCCCAGCATTTT
CASSLKGQSGQPQHF
>medium-sized|TRBD1|TRBJ2-5|TRBV11-2
TGTGCCAGCAGCTTTAGGGCAGGGGGGACCCAGTACTTC
CASSFRAGGTQYF
>many|NA|TRBJ2-1|TRBV6-2/TRBV6-3
TGTGCCAGCAGTTTAGGGGTCCCCTACAATGAGCAGTTCTTC
CASSLGVPYNEQFF
>NA|NA|TRBJ2-5|TRBV29-1
TGCAGCGTCTCCCGGTTGGCGGGGCAAGAGACCCAGTACTTC
CSVSRLAGQETQYF
>NA|NA|TRBJ1-5|TRBV23-1
TGCGCCAGCCGATGGGGGGAAGGGGAAATCAGCCAGCATTTT
CASRWGEGEISQHF
>NA|NA|TRBJ2-7|TRBV7-2
TGTGCCAGCAGCCCGAGGACGGGGTCCTACGAGCAGTACTTC
CASSPRTGSYEQYF
>many|NA|TRBJ1-3|TRBV4-1
TGCGCCAGCAGCCCAAAGTACGTCGGCCGACACTCTGGAAACACCATATATTTT
CASSPKYVGRHSGNTIYF
>many|TRBD1|TRBJ2-7|TRBV7-9
TGTGCCAGCAGCATAGGAATCCGGGACAGCGACTACGAGCAGTACTTC
CASSIGIRDSDYEQYF
>many|TRBD1|TRBJ1-4|TRBV7-9
TGTGCCAGCAGCTTAGGACAGGGCAGTGAAAAACTGTTTTTT
CASSLGQGSEKLFF
>once|NA|TRBJ2-3|TRBV7-2
TGTGCCAGCTTGAGCGTGAATACGCAGTATTTT
CASLSVNTQYF
>many|NA|TRBJ2-5|TRBV5-1
TGCGCCAGCAGCTTTAGAGCAGGGAATTCGAAAGAGACCCAGTACTTC
CASSFRAGNSKETQYF
>NA|NA|TRBJ1-1|TRBV18
TGTGCCAGCTCACAGGGCTTGGGATGGGGAGCTTTCTTT
CASSQGLGWGAFF
>many|TRBD1|TRBJ2-7|TRBV27
TGTGCCAGCAGTTCCGGCGGGACAGGGACCTCCTACGAGCAGTACTTC
CASSSGGTGTSYEQYF
>many|TRBD1|TRBJ2-3|TRBV7-9
TGTGCCAGCAGCTCTGACAAGACAGGGTCTGCAGATACGCAGTATTTT
CASSSDKTGSADTQYF
>many|TRBD1|TRBJ2-7|TRBV20-1
TGCAGTGCTAGGATAGAGGGACAGGGGTACGAGCAGTACTTC
CSARIEGQGYEQYF
>many|NA|TRBJ2-2|TRBV5-1
TGCGCCAGCAGTTTCGACCCCAACACCGGGGAGCTGTTTTTT
CASSFDPNTGELFF
>few|NA|TRBJ1-5|TRBV18
TGTGCCAGCTTCGGGGGGACCAATCAGCCCCAGCATTTT
CASFGGTNQPQHF
>NA|NA|TRBJ2-2|TRBV6-6
TGTGCCAGCAGTTCCGACTCCTATACCGGGGAGCTGTTTTTT
CASSSDSYTGELFF
>NA|NA|TRBJ2-5|TRBV5-4
TGTGCCAGCCGCATCTCTACCGGGCGTGAGACCCAGTACTTC
CASRISTGRETQYF
>many|NA|TRBJ1-6|TRBV28
TGTGCCAGCAGTCCTGGGACAATTATCGGAGCCCTCCACTTT
CASSPGTIIGALHF
>many|TRBD1|TRBJ1-4|TRBV18
TGTGCCAGCTCACCACCGAGGACAGGGGATGGCACTAATGAAAAACTGTTTTTT
CASSPPRTGDGTNEKLFF